This entry lists 10 T cell receptor beta chains sequenced from one sample in a study of cytomegalovirus exposure and HLA in healthy donors. Primers: 60 Vbeta forward and 13 Jbeta reverse. Measured with immunoSEQ multiplex PCR; TCRdb has only the in-frame clones, and not every one. This sample has over 65,000 clones; approximately 80% occur once, and the top ten carry 2.5% to 3%. Sequencing was done on a sample of PBMCs. All receptors derive from a woman aged 25-40 years in good health and CMV-seronegative.

This sequence joins TRBV15 and TRBJ1-4; no clear D gene. Trimming pared 0 bases from V and 4 bases from J, leaving 6 bases between. The CDR3 covers 14 residues. CDR1 is LNHNV, CDR2 YYDKDF, per germline (reference sequence). CDR3 coding DNA: TGTGCCACCAGCAGAGAACAGTTTAATGAAAAACTGTTTTTT. Translation: CATSREQFNEKLFF.

The chain recombines TRBV2 with TRBJ1-5; D perhaps matches TRBD1 (6 bases). Per the germline V gene, CDR1 is SNHLY and CDR2 is FYNNEI. V lost 3 bases and J lost 6, with 18 bases in between. The CDR3 totals 16 residues. The CDR3 sequence: CASSEFRGGAGQPQHF. The CDR3 region has the DNA TGTGCCAGCAGTGAGTTTAGAGGGGGGGCCGGTCAGCCCCAGCATTTT.

The CDR3: CASSSVAGGRETQYF. CDR3 nucleotide sequence: TGTGCCAGCAGCTCAGTAGCGGGGGGGCGGGAGACCCAGTACTTC. The chain has TRBV5-4 and TRBJ2-5, with 11 bases aligning to TRBD2. CDR1 is SGHNT, CDR2 YYREEE, per germline (reference sequence). The CDR3 spans 15 residues. V was clipped by 3 bases and J by 5 bases; unmatched bases: 6.

The chain carries TRBV29-1 and TRBJ2-5, with 7 nucleotides matching TRBD2. This CDR3 contains 12 residues. V lost 7 bases, J lost 5 bases, and 7 bases stayed unmatched. Germline V CDR1 and CDR2: SQVTM, ANQGSEA. The CDR3 is CSGKEGGETQYF. In DNA form, the CDR3 reads TGCAGCGGGAAGGAGGGAGGGGAGACCCAGTACTTC. The full variable domain, rest sourced from reference TRBV29-1 and TRBJ2-5, is SAVISQKPSRDICQRGTSLTIQCQVDSQVTMMFWYRQQPGQSLTLIATANQGSEATYESGFVIDKFPISRPNLTFSTLTVSNMSPEDSSIYLCSGKEGGETQYFGPGTRLLVL.

This chain links TRBV6-5 with TRBJ1-1; 10 bases align to TRBD1. The CDR3 runs 14 residues. With 6 bases clipped from V and 4 bases from J, the junction kept 5 bases outside the gene matches. Germline CDR1 reads MNHEY; CDR2 reads SVGAGI. The CDR3 sequence: CASSPDRGSTEAFF. The CDR3 DNA reads as TGTGCCAGCAGCCCGGACAGGGGGAGCACTGAAGCTTTCTTT.

This chain connects TRBV5-5 to TRBJ2-1, with 8 bases aligning to TRBD2. Trimming removed 4 bases from V and 5 bases from J; junction bases left unmatched: 5. Germline V lookup: CDR1 SGHKS, CDR2 YYEKEE (reference sequence). CDR3 size: 14 residues. Written as DNA, the CDR3 is TGTGCCAGCAGCGCTCTAGCGGGTAACAATGAGCAGTTCTTC. Translating it yields CASSALAGNNEQFF. Full variable domain (missing parts from reference TRBV5-5 and TRBJ2-1): DAGVTQSPTHLIKTRGQQVTLRCSPISGHKSVSWYQQVLGQGPQFIFQYYEKEERGRGNFPDRFSARQFPNYSSELNVNALLLGDSALYLCASSALAGNNEQFFGPGTRLTVL.

The chain has TRBV6-1 and TRBJ1-5; D possibly corresponds to TRBD1 (6 bases). There are 15 residues in the CDR3. Deletions cut 2 bases from V and 3 bases from J, with 11 bases between. Per the germline V gene, CDR1 is MNHNS and CDR2 is SASEGT. The CDR3 sequence: CASSEPRGNNQPQHF. As DNA, the CDR3 is TGTGCCAGCAGTGAACCCAGGGGAAACAATCAGCCCCAGCATTTT.

The V gene is TRBV19, the J gene TRBJ1-5, with a possible D match to TRBD1 (5 bases). Germline assignment: CDR1 LNHDA and CDR2 SQIVND (reference sequence). The CDR3 extends over 14 amino acids. V lost 4 bases and J lost 6, with 13 bases in between. CDR3 region: CASSSSGNGQPQHF. The DNA for the CDR3 is TGTGCCAGTAGTAGTTCAGGGAACGGTCAGCCCCAGCATTTT.

This clone turned up a few times. The chain employs TRBV21-1 and TRBJ1-1; the D call TRBD1 from the table was never checked on the DNA. TRBV21-1 is an annotated pseudogene. The CDR3 consists of 16 residues. This chain's CDR3 is CASSKGDREGNTEAFF. CDR3 coding DNA: TGTGCCAGCAGCAAAGGGGACAGGGAGGGGAACACTGAAGCTTTCTTT.

The V and J genes are TRBV5-4 and TRBJ1-1, with D possibly being TRBD1 (5 bases). The V and J ends lost 2 bases and 4 bases respectively, with 15 bases between them. Per the germline V gene, CDR1 is SGHNT and CDR2 is YYREEE (reference sequence). CDR3 size: 15 residues. As DNA, the CDR3 is TGTGCCAGCAGCTTAGGGCCGGGCGGGGGCACTGAAGCTTTCTTT. Encoded protein: CASSLGPGGGTEAFF. Based on the CDR3 plus reference TRBV5-4 and TRBJ1-1, the full variable domain is ETGVTQSPTHLIKTRGQQVTLRCSSQSGHNTVSWYQQALGQGPQFIFQYYREEENGRGNFPPRFSGLQFPNYSSELNVNALELDDSALYLCASSLGPGGGTEAFFGQGTRLTVV.